These 26 T cell receptor beta chains came from one sample sequenced in a study of blood T cell repertoires in COVID-19. Generated by immunoSEQ multiplex PCR, the TCRdb table keeps only in-frame clones and is missing some. This table has over 200,000 clones, 84% appearing once. The specimen was peripheral blood. The receptors here all came from a woman of 80 years or more with active or convalescent COVID-19.

This clone has more than one count but fewer than ten. The chain uses TRBV25-1 and TRBJ2-2; D is ambiguous. The CDR3 has 14 amino acids. V was shortened by 6 bases and J by 4 bases, with 12 bases between the two germline ends. Germline V gene data show CDR1 as MGHDK and CDR2 as SYGVNS. The CDR3 region is CASRPVVGTGELFF. As DNA, the CDR3 is TGTGCCAGCAGGCCGGTTGTTGGCACCGGGGAGCTGTTTTTT.

Notes on this clone: This sample also contains other DNA sequences that code for the same CDR3. The V call is TRBV7-9, the J call TRBJ2-1; D is unresolved. The CDR3 spans 13 residues. From germline, CDR1 is SEHNR and CDR2 FQNEAQ (reference sequence). The V end was cut by 1 base, the J end by 5 bases, with 6 bases between. DNA of the CDR3: TGTGCCAGCAGCTTAGGACAAAACAATGAGCAGTTCTTC. As protein: CASSLGQNNEQFF.

The chain is built from TRBV3-1 (or the pseudogene TRBV3-2) and TRBJ1-1; tentatively, D is TRBD1 (5 bases). CDR3 length: 16 amino acids. Germline V gene data show CDR1 as LGHDT and CDR2 as YNNKEL (reference sequence). V gave up 2 bases and J gave up 6 bases, with 19 bases separating them. In DNA, the CDR3 is TGTGCCAGCAGCCAACCTGGTAGGGGCTTGTCAGCTGAAGCTTTCTTT. Translated, it gives CASSQPGRGLSAEAFF.

The V and J genes are TRBV19 and TRBJ2-7, with 7 bases aligning to TRBD1. V dropped 7 bases and J dropped 1; count of bases not matched to a gene: 22. CDR1 and CDR2 (germline): LNHDA, SQIVND (reference sequence). The CDR3 is 19 amino acids. In DNA form, the CDR3 reads TGTGCCAGTAAAGACAGGGCTTTGACTGGAGACGAAGTTTCCTACGAGCAGTACTTC. This translates into CASKDRALTGDEVSYEQYF.

This clone has only a few counts. The V call is TRBV28, the J call TRBJ2-7, with D maybe TRBD2 (5 bases). This CDR3 is built from 15 residues. The V end was cut by 5 bases, the J end by 0 bases, with 14 bases between. Germline CDR1 reads MDHEN; CDR2 reads SYDVKM. The DNA for the CDR3 is TGTGCCAGCAGTCTACCAGGACTTAACTCCTACGAGCAGTACTTC. Translating it yields CASSLPGLNSYEQYF.

The chain joins TRBV7-9 to TRBJ2-3; TRBD2 agrees at 9 bases. V lost 3 bases, J lost 0 bases, and 4 bases stayed unmatched. Germline-derived CDR1 and CDR2 are SEHNR and FQNEAQ (reference sequence). This CDR3 is 16 amino acids long. The CDR3 nucleotides read TGTGCCAGCAGCTTGGACGGGACTAGCAGCACAGATACGCAGTATTTT. The encoded protein is CASSLDGTSSTDTQYF.

This chain joins TRBV12-3 or TRBV12-4 and TRBJ1-1, with 7 bases that match TRBD1. This CDR3 region has 12 residues. V lost 2 bases, J lost 10 bases, and 4 bases stayed unmatched. This CDR3 is CASSLRTGGAFF. The CDR3 nucleotides read TGTGCCAGCAGTTTAAGGACAGGTGGAGCTTTCTTT.

For the CDR3, the DNA is TGTGCCACCAGTGATTTAGTGAGTTATGAGCAGTTCTTC. As protein: CATSDLVSYEQFF. The chain has TRBV24-1 and TRBJ2-1; no definite D call. With 1 base removed from V and 8 bases from J, the gap between germline ends came to 8 bases. Germline V gene data show CDR1 as KGHDR and CDR2 as SFDVKD. The CDR3 is made up of 13 amino acids.

The rearrangement links TRBV2 to TRBJ2-1, with 12 bases aligning to TRBD2. This CDR3 region has 16 residues. V was clipped by 4 bases and J by 7 bases; unmatched bases: 8. Germline loops: CDR1 SNHLY, CDR2 FYNNEI. CDR3 region: CASSGASGGATNEQFF. The CDR3 DNA reads as TGTGCCAGCAGTGGGGCTAGCGGGGGGGCTACAAATGAGCAGTTCTTC.

This sequence joins TRBV27 and TRBJ2-7; 10 bases line up with TRBD2. The CDR3 runs 14 residues. Germline-derived CDR1 and CDR2 are MNHEY and SMNVEV (reference sequence). Unmatched junction bases numbered 4, after V lost 5 bases and J lost 3 bases. The DNA for the CDR3 is TGTGCCAGCAGTCCCCGGACTAGCGGCTACGAGCAGTACTTC. Translation gives CASSPRTSGYEQYF.

This sequence joins TRBV18 and TRBJ2-7; a weak D match, TRBD1 (5 bases). V was trimmed by 6 bases and J by 2 bases, leaving 11 bases between them. Germline V gives CDR1 KGHSH, CDR2 LQKENI. The CDR3 is 13 amino acids. CDR3 DNA sequence: TGTGCCAGCTCTACGACAGCCGCCTACGAGCAGTACTTC. Translated, it gives CASSTTAAYEQYF.

The chain uses TRBV2 and TRBJ1-6, with D unresolved. Deletions cut 3 bases from V and 9 bases from J, with 15 bases between. The CDR3 totals 15 residues. Germline V lookup: CDR1 SNHLY, CDR2 FYNNEI. The CDR3 nucleotides are TGTGCCAGCAGTGACCTAACAGCTGACGGTTCACCCCTCCACTTT. Translated, it gives CASSDLTADGSPLHF.

The J gene is TRBJ1-2, the V gene TRBV28, with TRBD1 matching over 12 bases. The V gene's germline CDR1 is MDHEN and CDR2 SYDVKM. Trimming at V came to 3 bases and at J to 1 base, leaving 6 bases not matched to a gene. This CDR3 contains 17 residues. The CDR3, as DNA: TGTGCCAGCAGTTTCGGGACAGGGGGCCACCTTAACTATGGCTACACCTTC. It translates to CASSFGTGGHLNYGYTF.

This clone was seen only a few times. V gene TRBV24-1 combines with J gene TRBJ2-5; 7 bases line up with TRBD1. CDR1 is KGHDR and CDR2 is SFDVKD in the germline V gene. Trimming removed 3 bases from V and 1 base from J; junction bases left unmatched: 4. This CDR3 is built from 15 residues. The CDR3 sequence: CATSDAYRGQETQYF. The CDR3 DNA follows: TGTGCCACCAGTGATGCTTACAGGGGCCAAGAGACCCAGTACTTC.

V gene TRBV7-2 combines with J gene TRBJ2-2, with D perhaps TRBD1 (6 bases). CDR3 length equals 14 residues. The ends were cut back, 5 bases at V and 6 bases at J, with 13 bases in the middle. Germline CDR1 is SGHTA and CDR2 is FQGNSA. The CDR3 protein is CASSPTGISGELFF. CDR3 sequence (DNA): TGTGCCAGCAGCCCCACAGGGATTTCCGGGGAGCTGTTTTTT. Based on the CDR3 plus reference TRBV7-2 and TRBJ2-2, the full variable domain is GAGVSQSPSNKVTEKGKDVELRCDPISGHTALYWYRQSLGQGLEFLIYFQGNSAPDKSGLPSDRFSAERTGGSVSTLTIQRTQQEDSAVYLCASSPTGISGELFFGEGSRLTVL.

The chain has TRBV4-3 and TRBJ2-7; D unclear. Looked up from germline, CDR1 is LGHNA and CDR2 is YSLEER. The ends were cut back, 1 base at V and 1 base at J, with 8 bases in the middle. This CDR3 spans 14 amino acids. This CDR3 reads CASSQVEWSYEQYF. CDR3 bases: TGCGCCAGCAGCCAAGTAGAGTGGTCCTACGAGCAGTACTTC.

The chain combines TRBV7-9 with TRBJ1-6; TRBD1 might be the D (6 bases). The CDR3 is 15 amino acids. The germline V and J ends were trimmed by 5 bases and 10 bases, with 18 bases remaining between them. Germline V gives CDR1 SEHNR, CDR2 FQNEAQ (reference sequence). CDR3 bases: TGTGCCAGCAGCCTGATGGGGGCTTTGCTCTCACCCCTCCACTTT. Its protein is CASSLMGALLSPLHF.

The CDR3 is CASGDSPYEQYF. CDR3 nucleotides: TGTGCCTCCGGGGACAGCCCCTACGAGCAGTACTTC. The chain is built from TRBV7-9 and TRBJ2-7; 7 nucleotides agree with TRBD1. CDR1 and CDR2 (germline): SEHNR, FQNEAQ (reference sequence). With V trimmed by 11 bases and J by 2 bases, 6 bases remained unmatched. This CDR3 comprises 12 residues.

The V and J genes are TRBV28 and TRBJ1-6; D uncertain. There are 14 residues in the CDR3. CDR1 is MDHEN, CDR2 SYDVKM, per germline. V lost 7 bases and J lost 9, with 16 bases in between. CDR3 DNA sequence: TGTGCCAGCACCTCGATCGGGAAGCCTTCACCCCTCCACTTT. This gives the protein CASTSIGKPSPLHF.

The CDR3 region is CASSVERGAGTDTQYF. CDR3 sequence (DNA): TGTGCCAGCAGCGTAGAAAGAGGAGCCGGCACAGATACGCAGTATTTT. V gene TRBV9 combines with J gene TRBJ2-3, with D hard to call. Trimming removed 0 bases at V and 1 base at J, with 12 bases between. The CDR3 is 16 amino acids. The germline V gene encodes CDR1 SGDLS and CDR2 YYNGEE. The whole variable domain, remainder taken from reference TRBV9 and TRBJ2-3, is DSGVTQTPKHLITATGQRVTLRCSPRSGDLSVYWYQQSLDQGLQFLIQYYNGEERAKGNILERFSAQQFPDLHSELNLSSLELGDSALYFCASSVERGAGTDTQYFGPGTRLTVL.

This clone was detected once. The rearrangement uses TRBV5-6 and TRBJ2-1; 11 bases fit TRBD2. The CDR3 is 15 residues long. Germline V gene sequence: CDR1 SGHDT, CDR2 YYEEEE. J was trimmed by 5 bases and V by 5 bases; bases with no gene match: 6. The CDR3 coding sequence is TGTGCCAGCAGTAGACTAGCGGGGCCCGACAATGAGCAGTTCTTC. The encoded protein is CASSRLAGPDNEQFF.

This clone is a singleton in its sample. The genes are TRBV7-9 and TRBJ1-3; D unresolved. Germline CDR1 SEHNR, CDR2 FQNEAQ (reference sequence). Trimming removed 4 bases from V and 0 bases from J, with 10 bases in between. CDR3 length equals 15 residues. Here the CDR3 DNA reads TGTGCCAGCAGCTGGGCGACGACCTCTGGAAACACCATATATTTT. It yields the protein CASSWATTSGNTIYF.

The chain combines TRBV12-3 or TRBV12-4 with TRBJ1-4; D ambiguous. There are 13 residues in the CDR3. Deletions cut 7 bases from V and 7 bases from J, with 13 bases between. CDR3 sequence (DNA): TGTGCCAGCACCCATCGGGGAGGTGAAAAACTGTTTTTT. This sequence encodes CASTHRGGEKLFF.

CDR3 region: CASSYSYTYEQYF. The DNA for the CDR3 is TGTGCCAGCAGTTACTCTTACACGTACGAGCAGTACTTC. The genes are TRBV6-2 or TRBV6-3 and TRBJ2-7; D gene uncertain. V lost 0 bases to trimming and J lost 4 bases, with 7 bases between them. Germline V CDR1 and CDR2: MNHEY, SVGEGT. The length of the CDR3 is 13 residues.

This chain uses TRBV6-5 with TRBJ2-3, with D possibly being TRBD1 (6 bases). The germline V gene has CDR1 MNHEY and CDR2 SVGAGI. V lost 5 bases to trimming and J lost 2 bases, with 14 bases between them. This CDR3 region has 15 residues. This CDR3 is CASSHETGATDTQYF. The CDR3 bases are TGTGCCAGCAGTCATGAGACAGGAGCCACAGATACGCAGTATTTT.

This chain joins TRBV2 and TRBJ2-1, with 7 nucleotides matching TRBD2. Germline loops: CDR1 SNHLY, CDR2 FYNNEI. The CDR3 totals 16 residues. J gave up 7 bases and V 6 bases, and 15 bases lay outside the gene matches. The CDR3 DNA reads TGTGCCAGCAGGCGAAGGGAGGCGGGAGCTGGGAATGAGCAGTTCTTC. Amino acid sequence: CASRRREAGAGNEQFF.